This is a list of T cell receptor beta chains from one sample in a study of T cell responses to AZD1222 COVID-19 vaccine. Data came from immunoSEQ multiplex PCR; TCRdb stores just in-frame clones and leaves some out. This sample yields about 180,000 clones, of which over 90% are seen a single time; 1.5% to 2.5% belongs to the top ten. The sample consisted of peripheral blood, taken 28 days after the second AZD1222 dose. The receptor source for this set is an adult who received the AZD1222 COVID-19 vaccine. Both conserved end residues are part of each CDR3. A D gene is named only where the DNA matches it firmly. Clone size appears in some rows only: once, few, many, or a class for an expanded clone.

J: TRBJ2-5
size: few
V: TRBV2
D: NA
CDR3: CASSVGRVRETQYF
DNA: TGTGCCAGCAGTGTGGGCAGGGTGAGAGAGACCCAGTACTTC

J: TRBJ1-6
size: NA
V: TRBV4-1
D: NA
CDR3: CASSQDLQVKRSPLHF
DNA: TGCGCCAGCAGCCAAGATCTACAGGTCAAGCGTTCACCCCTCCACTTT

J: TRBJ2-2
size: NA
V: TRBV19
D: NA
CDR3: CASSIYGELFF
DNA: TGTGCCAGTAGTATATACGGGGAGCTGTTTTTT

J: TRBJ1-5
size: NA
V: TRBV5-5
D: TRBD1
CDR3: CASSHPSAGGQPQHF
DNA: TGTGCCAGCAGCCATCCCTCGGCAGGGGGGCAGCCCCAGCATTTT

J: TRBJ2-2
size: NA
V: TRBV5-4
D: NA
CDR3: CASSGGTAPGELFF
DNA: TGTGCCAGCAGCGGCGGGACAGCCCCCGGGGAGCTGTTTTTT

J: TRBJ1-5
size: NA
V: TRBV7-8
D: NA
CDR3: CASSQNNQPQHF
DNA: TGTGCCAGCAGCCAAAACAATCAGCCCCAGCATTTT

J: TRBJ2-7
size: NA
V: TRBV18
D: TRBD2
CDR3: CASSPTTGTSGRYEQYF
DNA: TGTGCCAGCTCACCAACCACCGGGACTAGCGGGAGGTACGAGCAGTACTTC

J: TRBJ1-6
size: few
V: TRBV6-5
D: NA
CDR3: CASSYGRRRGSPLHF
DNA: TGTGCCAGCAGTTACGGACGGAGGAGAGGTTCACCCCTCCACTTT

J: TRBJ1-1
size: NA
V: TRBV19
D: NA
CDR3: CASSLILRGRNTEAFF
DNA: TGTGCCAGTAGTCTTATCCTGAGGGGACGGAACACTGAAGCTTTCTTT

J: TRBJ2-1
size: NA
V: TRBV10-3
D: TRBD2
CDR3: CATEGLNYNEQFF
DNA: TGTGCCACCGAGGGACTAAACTACAATGAGCAGTTCTTC

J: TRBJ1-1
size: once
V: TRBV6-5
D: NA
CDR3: CASSYGQDTEAFF
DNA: TGTGCCAGCAGTTACGGGCAAGACACTGAAGCTTTCTTT

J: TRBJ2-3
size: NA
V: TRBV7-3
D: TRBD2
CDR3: CASSLAGGSLLVTDTQYF
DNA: TGTGCCAGCAGCTTAGCGGGGGGGTCCCTGTTGGTGACAGATACGCAGTATTTT

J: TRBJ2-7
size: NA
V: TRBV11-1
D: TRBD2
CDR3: CASSFLSSGSYEQYF
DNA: TGTGCCAGCAGCTTCTTGTCTAGCGGCTCCTACGAGCAGTACTTC

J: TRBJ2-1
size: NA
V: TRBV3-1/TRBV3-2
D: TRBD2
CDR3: CASSRNGGANEQFF
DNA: TGTGCCAGCAGTCGTAACGGGGGGGCCAATGAGCAGTTCTTC

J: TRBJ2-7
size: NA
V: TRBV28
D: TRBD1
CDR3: CATESDRLTYEQYF
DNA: TGTGCCACCGAATCGGACAGGCTCACCTACGAGCAGTACTTC

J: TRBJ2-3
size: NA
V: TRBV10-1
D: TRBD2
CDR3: CASSESTSGSYTQYF
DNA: TGCGCCAGCAGTGAGTCTACAAGCGGGAGTTATACGCAGTATTTT

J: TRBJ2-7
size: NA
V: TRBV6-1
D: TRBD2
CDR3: CASSEGTSGRNEQYF
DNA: TGTGCCAGCAGTGAAGGGACTAGCGGGAGAAACGAGCAGTACTTC

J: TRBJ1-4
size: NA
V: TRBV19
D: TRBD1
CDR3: CASSLQGRNEKLFF
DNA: TGTGCCAGTAGTTTACAGGGGCGAAATGAAAAACTGTTTTTT

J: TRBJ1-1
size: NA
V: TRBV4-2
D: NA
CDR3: CASSQDKVTGLNTEAFF
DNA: TGTGCCAGCAGCCAAGATAAGGTCACAGGGCTGAACACTGAAGCTTTCTTT

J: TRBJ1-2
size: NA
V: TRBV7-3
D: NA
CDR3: CASSEQPDTPYGYTF
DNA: TGTGCCAGCAGCGAACAACCGGACACCCCCTATGGCTACACCTTC

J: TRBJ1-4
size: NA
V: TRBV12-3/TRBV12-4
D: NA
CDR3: CASRRGEKLFF
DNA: TGTGCCAGCAGGCGGGGTGAAAAACTGTTTTTT

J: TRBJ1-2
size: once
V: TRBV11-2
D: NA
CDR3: CASSPGTDYGYTF
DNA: TGTGCCAGCAGCCCAGGGACGGACTATGGCTACACCTTC

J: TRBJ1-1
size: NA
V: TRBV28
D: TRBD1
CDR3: CASSPLTGQNTEAFF
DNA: TGTGCCAGCAGCCCCTTGACAGGGCAGAACACTGAAGCTTTCTTT

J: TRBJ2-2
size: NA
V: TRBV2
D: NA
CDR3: CAREENREGTGELFF
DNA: TGTGCCAGGGAGGAAAACAGGGAGGGCACCGGGGAGCTGTTTTTT

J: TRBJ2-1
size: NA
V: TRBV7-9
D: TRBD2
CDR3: CASSLDPGLAGGNEQFF
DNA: TGTGCCAGCAGCTTAGACCCCGGACTAGCGGGGGGCAATGAGCAGTTCTTC

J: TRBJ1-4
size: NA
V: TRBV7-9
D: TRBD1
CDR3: CASSKGQTLTNEKLFF
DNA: TGTGCCAGCAGCAAGGGACAGACCTTAACTAATGAAAAACTGTTTTTT

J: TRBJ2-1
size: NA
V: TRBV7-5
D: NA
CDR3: CARSNSGGPYNEQFF
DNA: TGTGCCAGAAGCAATAGCGGGGGGCCTTACAATGAGCAGTTCTTC

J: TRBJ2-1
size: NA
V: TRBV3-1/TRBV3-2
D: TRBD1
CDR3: CASSPTGTGGMGEQFF
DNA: TGTGCCAGCAGCCCAACCGGGACAGGGGGCATGGGAGAGCAGTTCTTC

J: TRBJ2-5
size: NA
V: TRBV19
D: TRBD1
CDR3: CASSINRGPWETQYF
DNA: TGTGCCAGTAGTATAAACAGGGGGCCATGGGAGACCCAGTACTTC

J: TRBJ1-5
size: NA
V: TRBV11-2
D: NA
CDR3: CASSSEGQPQHF
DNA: TGTGCCAGCAGCTCTGAGGGTCAGCCCCAGCATTTT

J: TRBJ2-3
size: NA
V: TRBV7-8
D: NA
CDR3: CASSLAFGQSADTQYF
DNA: TGTGCCAGCAGCTTGGCGTTTGGGCAATCGGCAGATACGCAGTATTTT

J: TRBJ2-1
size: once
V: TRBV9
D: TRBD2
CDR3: CASSVELAVYNEQFF
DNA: TGTGCCAGCAGCGTAGAGCTAGCGGTCTACAATGAGCAGTTCTTC

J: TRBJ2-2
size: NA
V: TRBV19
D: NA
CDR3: CASQAGTGELFF
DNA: TGTGCCAGCCAAGCGGGCACCGGGGAGCTGTTTTTT

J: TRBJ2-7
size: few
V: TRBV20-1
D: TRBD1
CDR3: CSPGQGNEQYF
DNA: TGCAGTCCGGGACAGGGGAACGAGCAGTACTTC

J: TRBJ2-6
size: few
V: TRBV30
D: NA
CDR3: CAWSPLRSGANVLTF
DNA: TGTGCCTGGAGTCCTCTACGCTCTGGGGCCAACGTCCTGACTTTC

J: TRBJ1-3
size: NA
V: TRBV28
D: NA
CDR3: CASSITGLGNTIYF
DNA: TGTGCCAGCAGCATAACAGGGCTAGGAAACACCATATATTTT

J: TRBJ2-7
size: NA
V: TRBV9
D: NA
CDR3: CASSVADRSHEQYF
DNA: TGTGCCAGCAGCGTAGCCGACAGGTCCCACGAGCAGTACTTC

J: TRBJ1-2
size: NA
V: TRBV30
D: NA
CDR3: CAWSNSPNYGYTF
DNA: TGTGCCTGGAGTAACAGCCCCAACTATGGCTACACCTTC

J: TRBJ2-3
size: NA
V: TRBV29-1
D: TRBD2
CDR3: CSCPAGGSRTDTQYF
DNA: TGCAGCTGTCCAGCGGGGGGCTCCCGCACAGATACGCAGTATTTT

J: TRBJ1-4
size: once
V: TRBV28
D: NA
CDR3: CATVGNEKLFF
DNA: TGTGCCACCGTAGGCAATGAAAAACTGTTTTTT

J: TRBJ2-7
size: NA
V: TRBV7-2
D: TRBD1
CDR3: CASSFGQGSYEQYF
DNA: TGTGCCAGCAGCTTTGGACAGGGGTCCTACGAGCAGTACTTC

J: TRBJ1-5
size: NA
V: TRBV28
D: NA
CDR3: CASSLGLNNQPQHF
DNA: TGTGCCAGCAGCTTAGGGCTGAACAATCAGCCCCAGCATTTT

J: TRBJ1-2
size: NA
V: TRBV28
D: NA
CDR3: CASTREIYGYTF
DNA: TGTGCCAGCACCCGGGAAATATATGGCTACACCTTC

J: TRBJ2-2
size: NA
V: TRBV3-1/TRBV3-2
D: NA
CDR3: CASSKLGAGGELFF
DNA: TGTGCCAGCAGCAAGCTAGGGGCGGGCGGGGAGCTGTTTTTT

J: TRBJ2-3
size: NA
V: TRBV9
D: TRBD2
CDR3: CASSVSLAGGYTSTDTQYF
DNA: TGTGCCAGCAGCGTGTCACTAGCGGGGGGATACACTAGCACAGATACGCAGTATTTT

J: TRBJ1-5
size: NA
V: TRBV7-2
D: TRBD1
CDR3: CASSPQGGGPNQPQHF
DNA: TGTGCCAGCAGCCCTCAGGGGGGGGGACCCAATCAGCCCCAGCATTTT

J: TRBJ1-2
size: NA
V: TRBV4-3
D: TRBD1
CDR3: CASSQDWTGVSYGYTF
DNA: TGCGCCAGCAGCCAAGACTGGACAGGGGTGAGCTATGGCTACACCTTC

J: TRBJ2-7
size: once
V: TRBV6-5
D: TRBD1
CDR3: CASSYDRGPYEQYF
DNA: TGTGCCAGCAGTTACGACAGGGGGCCCTACGAGCAGTACTTC

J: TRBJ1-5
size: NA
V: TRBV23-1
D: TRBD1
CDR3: CASNLDRGNQPQHF
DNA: TGCGCCAGCAACCTAGACAGGGGTAATCAGCCCCAGCATTTT

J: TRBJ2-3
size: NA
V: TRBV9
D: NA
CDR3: CASSGSTDTQYF
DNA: TGTGCCAGCAGCGGGAGCACAGATACGCAGTATTTT

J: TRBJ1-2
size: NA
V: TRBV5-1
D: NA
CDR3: CASSLLADANYGYTF
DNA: TGCGCCAGCAGCTTGTTAGCCGACGCTAACTATGGCTACACCTTC

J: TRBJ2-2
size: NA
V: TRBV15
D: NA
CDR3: CATGTPLDRGTGELFF
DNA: TGTGCCACCGGGACACCTCTAGATCGGGGCACCGGGGAGCTGTTTTTT

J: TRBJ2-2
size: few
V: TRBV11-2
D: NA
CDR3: CASSLDSSVRELFF
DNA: TGTGCCAGCAGCTTAGATTCTAGCGTGAGGGAGCTGTTTTTT

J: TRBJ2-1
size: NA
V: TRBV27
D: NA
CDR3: CASSLSDGNNREQFF
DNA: TGTGCCAGCAGTTTATCGGACGGGAATAACCGTGAGCAGTTCTTC

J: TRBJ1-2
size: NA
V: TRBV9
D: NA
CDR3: CASSVDVLGRGYTF
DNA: TGTGCCAGCAGCGTAGACGTTCTGGGCAGGGGCTACACCTTC